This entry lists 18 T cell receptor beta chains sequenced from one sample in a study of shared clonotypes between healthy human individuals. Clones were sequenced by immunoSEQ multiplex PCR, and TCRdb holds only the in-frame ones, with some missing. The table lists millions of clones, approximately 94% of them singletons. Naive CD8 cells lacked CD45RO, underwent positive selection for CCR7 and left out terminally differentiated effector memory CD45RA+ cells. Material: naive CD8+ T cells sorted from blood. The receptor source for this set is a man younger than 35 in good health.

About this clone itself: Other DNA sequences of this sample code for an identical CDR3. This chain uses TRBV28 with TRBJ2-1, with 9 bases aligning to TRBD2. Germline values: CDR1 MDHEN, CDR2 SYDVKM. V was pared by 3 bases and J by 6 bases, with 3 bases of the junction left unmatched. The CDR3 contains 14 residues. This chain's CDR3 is CASSLAGGLNEQFF. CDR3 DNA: TGTGCCAGCAGTTTGGCGGGGGGGCTCAATGAGCAGTTCTTC.

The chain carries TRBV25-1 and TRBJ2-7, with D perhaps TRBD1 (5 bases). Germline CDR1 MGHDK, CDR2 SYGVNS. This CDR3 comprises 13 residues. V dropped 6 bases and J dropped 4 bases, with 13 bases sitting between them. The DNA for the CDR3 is TGTGCCAGCAGGGGTTTACAGGTATACGAGCAGTACTTC. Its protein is CASRGLQVYEQYF.

CDR3 DNA: TGTGCCAGCAGTTACTCAAGCTCGGAGACCCAGTACTTC. Translating it yields CASSYSSSETQYF. The chain joins TRBV6-6 to TRBJ2-5, with unresolved D. Germline V CDR1 and CDR2: MNHNY, SVGAGI (reference sequence). The CDR3 contains 13 residues. The germline V and J ends were trimmed by 0 bases and 5 bases, with 7 bases remaining between them.

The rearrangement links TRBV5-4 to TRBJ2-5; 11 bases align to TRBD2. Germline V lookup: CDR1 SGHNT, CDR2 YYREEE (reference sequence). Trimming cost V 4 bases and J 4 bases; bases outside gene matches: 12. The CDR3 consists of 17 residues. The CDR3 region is CASSPTSGARMAETQYF. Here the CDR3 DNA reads TGTGCCAGCAGCCCGACTAGCGGGGCTCGAATGGCAGAGACCCAGTACTTC.

The CDR3 region has the DNA TGTGCCAGCACTTATTTGAGCGAGCAGTACTTC. Protein product: CASTYLSEQYF. The gene calls are TRBV2 and TRBJ2-7; D gene uncertain. This CDR3 contains 11 residues. Germline V gene sequence: CDR1 SNHLY, CDR2 FYNNEI. Trimming cost V 7 bases and J 6 bases, with 10 bases left between them.

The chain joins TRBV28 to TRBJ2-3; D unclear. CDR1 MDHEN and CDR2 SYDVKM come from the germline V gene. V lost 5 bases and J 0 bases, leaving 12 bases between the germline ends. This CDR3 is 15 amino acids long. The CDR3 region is CASSRTIFSTDTQYF. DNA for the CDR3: TGTGCCAGCAGTCGCACCATATTCAGCACAGATACGCAGTATTTT.

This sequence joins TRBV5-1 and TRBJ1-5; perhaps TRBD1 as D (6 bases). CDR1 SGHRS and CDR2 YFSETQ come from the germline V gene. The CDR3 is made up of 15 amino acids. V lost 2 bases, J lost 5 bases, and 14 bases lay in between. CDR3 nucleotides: TGCGCCAGCAGCTTAAGAGGGGGTTTGGATCAGCCCCAGCATTTT. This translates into CASSLRGGLDQPQHF. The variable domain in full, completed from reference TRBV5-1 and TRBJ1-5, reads KAGVTQTPRYLIKTRGQQVTLSCSPISGHRSVSWYQQTPGQGLQFLFEYFSETQRNKGNFPGRFSGRQFSNSRSEMNVSTLELGDSALYLCASSLRGGLDQPQHFGDGTRLSIL.

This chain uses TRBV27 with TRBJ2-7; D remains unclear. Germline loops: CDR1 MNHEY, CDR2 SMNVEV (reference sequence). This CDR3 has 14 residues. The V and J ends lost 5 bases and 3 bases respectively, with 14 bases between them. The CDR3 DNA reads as TGTGCCAGCAGTCCCTCGTTTTCGAACTACGAGCAGTACTTC. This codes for CASSPSFSNYEQYF.

CDR3: CASSLPSMPATNTEAFF. The CDR3 nucleotides read TGTGCCAGCAGCTTACCTTCTATGCCGGCCACCAACACTGAAGCTTTCTTT. The chain carries TRBV7-6 and TRBJ1-1; D unclear. Trimming pared 2 bases from V and 2 bases from J, leaving 18 bases between. CDR1 is SGHVS, CDR2 FNYEAQ, per germline. This CDR3 contains 17 residues.

CDR3 nucleotide sequence: TGTGCCAGCAGCTTGTCCCTTCTCACAGATACGCAGTATTTT. It is translated as CASSLSLLTDTQYF. J is TRBJ2-3 and V is TRBV5-4; the D is unclear. The V and J ends lost 1 base and 2 bases respectively, with 8 bases between them. This CDR3 comprises 14 residues. The V gene's germline CDR1 is SGHNT and CDR2 YYREEE (reference sequence).

The CDR3 reads CASSLTQGDYEQYF. In DNA form, the CDR3 reads TGTGCCAGCAGCTTGACACAGGGAGACTACGAGCAGTACTTC. This chain connects TRBV11-2 to TRBJ2-7; tentative D call: TRBD1 (6 bases). The CDR3 length is 14 residues. Trimming removed 3 bases from V and 3 bases from J, with 12 bases in between. Germline-derived CDR1 and CDR2 are SGHAT and FQNNGV.

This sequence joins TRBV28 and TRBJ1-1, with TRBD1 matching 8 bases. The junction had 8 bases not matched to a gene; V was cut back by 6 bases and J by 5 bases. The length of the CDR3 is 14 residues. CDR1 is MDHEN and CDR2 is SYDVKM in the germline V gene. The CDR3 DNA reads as TGTGCCAGCAGCCCCGACAGGGGTTTTACTGAAGCTTTCTTT. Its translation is CASSPDRGFTEAFF.

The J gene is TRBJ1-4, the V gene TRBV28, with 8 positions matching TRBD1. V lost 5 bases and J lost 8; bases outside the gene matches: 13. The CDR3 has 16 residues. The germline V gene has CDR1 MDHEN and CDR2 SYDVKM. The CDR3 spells CASSPGPGQGAEKLFF. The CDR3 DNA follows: TGTGCCAGCAGTCCGGGTCCCGGACAGGGCGCGGAAAAACTGTTTTTT.

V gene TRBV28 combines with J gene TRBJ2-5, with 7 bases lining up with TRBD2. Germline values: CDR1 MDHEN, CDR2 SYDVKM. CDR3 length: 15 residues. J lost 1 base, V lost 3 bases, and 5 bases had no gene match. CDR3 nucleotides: TGTGCCAGCAGTTTCCTACGGGGGGTCCAAGAGACCCAGTACTTC. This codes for CASSFLRGVQETQYF.

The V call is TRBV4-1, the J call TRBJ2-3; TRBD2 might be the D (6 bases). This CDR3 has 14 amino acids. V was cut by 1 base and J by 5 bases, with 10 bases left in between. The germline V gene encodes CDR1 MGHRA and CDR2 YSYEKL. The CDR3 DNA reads TGCGCCAGCAGCCAAGCCGGGGACTTAGATACGCAGTATTTT. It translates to CASSQAGDLDTQYF.

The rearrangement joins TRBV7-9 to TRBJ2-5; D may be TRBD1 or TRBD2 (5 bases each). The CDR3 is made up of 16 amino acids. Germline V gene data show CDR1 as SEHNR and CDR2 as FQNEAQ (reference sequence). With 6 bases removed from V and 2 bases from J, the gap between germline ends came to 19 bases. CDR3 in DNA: TGTGCCAGCAGTCTACCCCAGGGACCCCTGCAAGAGACCCAGTACTTC. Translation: CASSLPQGPLQETQYF.

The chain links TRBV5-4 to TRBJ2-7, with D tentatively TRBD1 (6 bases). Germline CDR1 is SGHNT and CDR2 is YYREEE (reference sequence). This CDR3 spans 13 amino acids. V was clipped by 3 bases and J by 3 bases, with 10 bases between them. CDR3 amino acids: CASSSTGVYEQYF. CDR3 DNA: TGTGCCAGCAGCTCGACAGGAGTCTACGAGCAGTACTTC.

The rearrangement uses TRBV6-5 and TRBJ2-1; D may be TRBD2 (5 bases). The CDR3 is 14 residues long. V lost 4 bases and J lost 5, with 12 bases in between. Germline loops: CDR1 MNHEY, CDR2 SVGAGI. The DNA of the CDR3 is TGTGCCAGCAGTTTGAGGGAGTACCACAATGAGCAGTTCTTC. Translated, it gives CASSLREYHNEQFF.